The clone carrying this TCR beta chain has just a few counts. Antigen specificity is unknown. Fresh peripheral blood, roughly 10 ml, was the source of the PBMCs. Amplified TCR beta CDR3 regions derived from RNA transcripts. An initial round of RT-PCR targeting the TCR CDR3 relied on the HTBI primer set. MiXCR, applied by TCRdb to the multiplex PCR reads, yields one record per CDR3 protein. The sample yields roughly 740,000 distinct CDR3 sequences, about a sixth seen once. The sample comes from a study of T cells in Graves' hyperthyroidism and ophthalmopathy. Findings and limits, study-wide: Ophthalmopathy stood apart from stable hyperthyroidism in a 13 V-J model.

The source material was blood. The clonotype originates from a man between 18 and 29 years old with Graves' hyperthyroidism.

CDR3 bases: TGTGCCAGCAGCTTCTCGCCCAACCAAGAGACCCAGTACTTC. This codes for CASSFSPNQETQYF. This chain connects TRBV5-6 to TRBJ2-5; D is undetermined. The V and J ends lost 2 bases and 0 bases respectively, with 8 bases between them. CDR1 and CDR2 (germline): SGHDT, YYEEEE. This CDR3 is built from 14 residues. Full variable domain (missing parts from reference TRBV5-6 and TRBJ2-5): DAGVTQSPTHLIKTRGQQVTLRCSPKSGHDTVSWYQQALGQGPQFIFQYYEEEERQRGNFPDRFSGHQFPNYSSELNVNALLLGDSALYLCASSFSPNQETQYFGPGTRLLVL.